What follows describes a single T cell receptor beta chain. Its target is unknown. Unique molecular identifiers were incorporated into the prepared TCRbeta library. TCRdb called the PCR reads again in MiXCR, with one record for every CDR3 protein. Here the sample spans a few hundred thousand distinct CDR3 sequences, 23% being singletons. The trim removed 5 bases at V and 2 bases at J, leaving 8 bases unmatched. The CDR3 covers 15 residues. The data derive from a study of T-cell reconstitution after alpha-beta-depleted transplantation in children. General study points: From newly produced T cells came most of the T-cell counts and diversity one year after transplant.

The sample consisted of PBMCs, mostly from graft donor cells, taken 180 days after TCRalphabeta/CD19-depleted stem cell transplant. This chain connects TRBV12-3 or TRBV12-4 to TRBJ2-7, with 8 bases matching TRBD2. The sequence derives from a male patient younger than 18 who had a stem cell transplant for acute lymphoblastic leukemia, so the T cells may come from the graft donor. Written as DNA, the CDR3 is TGTGCCAGCAGTAGAACTAGCGGCGGTCCCTACGAGCAGTACTTC. Protein product: CASSRTSGGPYEQYF.